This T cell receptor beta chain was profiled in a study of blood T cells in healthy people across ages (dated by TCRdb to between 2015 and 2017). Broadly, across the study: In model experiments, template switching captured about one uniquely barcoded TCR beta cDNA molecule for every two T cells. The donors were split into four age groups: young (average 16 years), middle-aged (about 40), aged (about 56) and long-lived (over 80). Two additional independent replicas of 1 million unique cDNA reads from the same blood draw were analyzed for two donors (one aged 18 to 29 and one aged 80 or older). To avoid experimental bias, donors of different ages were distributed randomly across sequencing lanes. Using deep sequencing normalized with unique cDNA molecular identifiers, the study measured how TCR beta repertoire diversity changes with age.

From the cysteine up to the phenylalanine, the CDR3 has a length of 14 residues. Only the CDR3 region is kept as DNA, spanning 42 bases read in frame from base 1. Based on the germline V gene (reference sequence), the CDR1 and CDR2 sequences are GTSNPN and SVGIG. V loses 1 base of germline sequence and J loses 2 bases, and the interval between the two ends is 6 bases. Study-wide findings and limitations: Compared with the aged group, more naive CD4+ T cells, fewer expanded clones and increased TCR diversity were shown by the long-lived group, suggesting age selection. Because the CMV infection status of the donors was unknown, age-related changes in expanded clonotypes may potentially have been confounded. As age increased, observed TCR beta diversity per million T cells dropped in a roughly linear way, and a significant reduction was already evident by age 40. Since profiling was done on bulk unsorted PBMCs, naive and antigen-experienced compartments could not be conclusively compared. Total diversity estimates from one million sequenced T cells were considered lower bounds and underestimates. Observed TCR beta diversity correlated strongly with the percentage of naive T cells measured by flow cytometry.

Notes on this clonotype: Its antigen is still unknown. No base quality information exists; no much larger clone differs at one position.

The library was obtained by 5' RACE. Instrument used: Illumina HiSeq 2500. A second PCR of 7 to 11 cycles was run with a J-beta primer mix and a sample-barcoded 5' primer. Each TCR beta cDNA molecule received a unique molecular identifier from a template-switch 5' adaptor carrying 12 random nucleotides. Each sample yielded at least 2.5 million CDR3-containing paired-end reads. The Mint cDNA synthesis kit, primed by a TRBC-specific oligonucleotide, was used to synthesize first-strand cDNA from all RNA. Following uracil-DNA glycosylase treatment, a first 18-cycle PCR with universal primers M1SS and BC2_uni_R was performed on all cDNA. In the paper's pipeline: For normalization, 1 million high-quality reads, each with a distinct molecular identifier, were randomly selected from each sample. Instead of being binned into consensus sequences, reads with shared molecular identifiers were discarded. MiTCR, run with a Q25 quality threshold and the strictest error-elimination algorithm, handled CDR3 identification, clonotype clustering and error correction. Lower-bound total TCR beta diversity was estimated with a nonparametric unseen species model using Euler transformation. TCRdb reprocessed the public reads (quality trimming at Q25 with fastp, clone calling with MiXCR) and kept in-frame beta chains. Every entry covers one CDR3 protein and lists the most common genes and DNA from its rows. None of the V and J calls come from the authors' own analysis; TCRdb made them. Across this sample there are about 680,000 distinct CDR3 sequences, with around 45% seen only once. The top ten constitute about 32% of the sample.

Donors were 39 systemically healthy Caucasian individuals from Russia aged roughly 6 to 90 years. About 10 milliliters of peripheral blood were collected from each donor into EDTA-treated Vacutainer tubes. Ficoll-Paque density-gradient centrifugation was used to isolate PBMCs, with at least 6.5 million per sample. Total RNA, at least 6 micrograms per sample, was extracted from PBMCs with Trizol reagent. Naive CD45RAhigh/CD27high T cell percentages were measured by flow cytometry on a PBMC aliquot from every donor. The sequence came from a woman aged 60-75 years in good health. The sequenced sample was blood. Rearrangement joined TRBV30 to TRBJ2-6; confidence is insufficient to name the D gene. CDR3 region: CAWSDTTGANVLTF. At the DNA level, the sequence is TGTGCCTGGAGTGACACCACTGGGGCCAACGTCCTGACTTTC.